A selection of T cell receptor beta chains follows, all from one sample in a study of T cell responses to AZD1222 COVID-19 vaccine. The table came from immunoSEQ multiplex PCR; TCRdb's copy has only in-frame clones and leaves some out. The table records 150,000 to 200,000 clones, about 89% of them present only once. The sequences come from peripheral blood, collected 28 days after the second AZD1222 dose. Receptors originate from an adult who received the AZD1222 COVID-19 vaccine. Each CDR3 is given with its conserved first and last residue. A D gene is named only where the DNA matches it firmly. Only some rows state a clone size, as once, few, many or a class for expanded clones.

CDR3aa,CDR3nt,v_gene,len,j_gene,d_gene,abundance
CASSRDRGRETQYF,TGTGCCAGCTCACGGGACAGAGGGAGGGAGACCCAGTACTTC,TRBV18,14,TRBJ2-5,-,-
CATSRPGQGNSTNEKLFF,TGTGCCACCAGCAGGCCAGGACAGGGGAACTCAACTAATGAAAAACTGTTTTTT,TRBV15,18,TRBJ1-4,TRBD1,-
CASGPKRGDTDTQYF,TGTGCTAGTGGCCCGAAGCGGGGAGACACAGATACGCAGTATTTT,TRBV12-5,15,TRBJ2-3,TRBD2,-
CASSSPGWGTYEQYF,TGTGCCAGCAGTTCCCCAGGGTGGGGAACCTACGAGCAGTACTTC,TRBV6-5,15,TRBJ2-7,-,-
CASSTRTLNTEAFF,TGTGCCAGCAGTACCCGGACCCTGAACACTGAAGCTTTCTTT,TRBV27,14,TRBJ1-1,-,-
CASTRSTYGYTF,TGTGCCAGCACTCGTTCCACCTATGGCTACACCTTC,TRBV6-5,12,TRBJ1-2,-,-
CASSLVGLPRTEAFF,TGTGCCAGCAGTTTGGTCGGGCTCCCCCGCACTGAAGCTTTCTTT,TRBV27,15,TRBJ1-1,-,once
CASSLRDSGELFF,TGCGCCAGCAGCCTCAGGGATTCCGGGGAGCTGTTTTTT,TRBV5-1,13,TRBJ2-2,-,once
CASSQVGTGGQETQYF,TGTGCCAGCAGCCAAGTGGGAACAGGGGGCCAAGAGACCCAGTACTTC,TRBV14,16,TRBJ2-5,TRBD1,once
CSGRTEAYEQYF,TGCAGCGGTCGGACAGAAGCCTACGAGCAGTACTTC,TRBV29-1,12,TRBJ2-7,-,-
CASSYRGSVRGYTF,TGTGCCAGCAGTTACCGGGGCAGTGTGAGAGGCTACACCTTC,TRBV6-2/TRBV6-3,14,TRBJ1-2,-,-
CASSLAPGAHEQFF,TGTGCCAGCAGCTTAGCCCCTGGGGCACATGAGCAGTTCTTC,TRBV11-2,14,TRBJ2-1,-,-
CASTKDSYGYTF,TGTGCCAGCACCAAGGACAGCTATGGCTACACCTTC,TRBV5-4,12,TRBJ1-2,-,-
CATTVRGGGLQPQHF,TGTGCCACCACGGTAAGGGGGGGCGGTCTTCAGCCCCAGCATTTT,TRBV15,15,TRBJ1-5,-,-
CASSQGVGTLYEQYF,TGTGCCAGCAGCCAAGGGGTCGGCACCCTCTACGAGCAGTACTTC,TRBV11-2,15,TRBJ2-7,-,-
CASSTLAEKNTGELFF,TGTGCCAGCAGTACACTAGCGGAGAAGAACACCGGGGAGCTGTTTTTT,TRBV28,16,TRBJ2-2,TRBD2,-
CASSSGGRETQYF,TGTGCCAGCAGTTCAGGGGGCAGAGAGACCCAGTACTTC,TRBV27,13,TRBJ2-5,TRBD1,once
CASSERDSSSANYGYTF,TGTGCCAGCAGCGAGAGGGACAGTTCTTCAGCTAACTATGGCTACACCTTC,TRBV9,17,TRBJ1-2,TRBD1,-
CASSLRQGGHQPQHF,TGTGCCAGCAGTTTGAGACAGGGGGGCCATCAGCCCCAGCATTTT,TRBV27,15,TRBJ1-5,TRBD1,few
CASSLTPEYSTDTQYF,TGTGCCAGCAGTTTAACTCCCGAATATAGCACAGATACGCAGTATTTT,TRBV27,16,TRBJ2-3,-,-
CASSPRLAGVLGEQFF,TGTGCCAGCAGCCCCAGACTAGCGGGAGTGCTAGGTGAGCAGTTCTTC,TRBV4-2,16,TRBJ2-1,TRBD2,-
CASSADGGLLYEQYF,TGTGCCAGCAGCGCGGACGGGGGACTACTCTACGAGCAGTACTTC,TRBV5-6,15,TRBJ2-7,TRBD2,-
CASSYAEETQYF,TGTGCCAGCAGTTACGCGGAAGAGACCCAGTACTTC,TRBV6-6,12,TRBJ2-5,-,-
CASSISSRSSGANVLTF,TGTGCCAGTAGTATATCTTCACGTAGCTCTGGGGCCAACGTCCTGACTTTC,TRBV19,17,TRBJ2-6,-,once
CASSLGSRLAGYEQYF,TGCGCCAGCAGCTTGGGGAGTCGCCTAGCGGGGTACGAGCAGTACTTC,TRBV5-1,16,TRBJ2-7,TRBD2,-
CATKREASYNEQFF,TGTGCCACCAAACGGGAGGCCTCTTACAATGAGCAGTTCTTC,TRBV28,14,TRBJ2-1,TRBD2,-
CASTLGIGMNSPLHF,TGTGCCAGCACCCTAGGGATCGGTATGAATTCACCCCTCCACTTT,TRBV7-2,15,TRBJ1-6,-,once
CASSYSNLGFIIHNEQFF,TGTGCCAGCAGTTACTCGAATTTAGGGTTTATTATCCACAATGAGCAGTTCTTC,TRBV6-7,18,TRBJ2-1,-,once
CASSVVDNSPLHF,TGTGCCAGCAGCGTAGTTGATAATTCACCCCTCCACTTT,TRBV9,13,TRBJ1-6,-,-
CASSRPRGTGANVLTF,TGTGCCAGCAGTCGCCCCAGGGGTACTGGGGCCAACGTCCTGACTTTC,TRBV7-3,16,TRBJ2-6,-,-
CASSLQGTKAFF,TGTGCCAGCAGCCTACAGGGGACAAAAGCTTTCTTT,TRBV7-2,12,TRBJ1-1,TRBD1,-
CASSGWNNEQFF,TGTGCCAGCAGTGGGTGGAACAATGAGCAGTTCTTC,TRBV27,12,TRBJ2-1,-,-
CASGLNSNQPQHF,TGTGCTAGTGGTTTAAATAGCAATCAGCCCCAGCATTTT,TRBV12-5,13,TRBJ1-5,-,-
CASSLLAPNEQFF,TGTGCCAGCAGCTTACTCGCTCCGAATGAGCAGTTCTTC,TRBV7-9,13,TRBJ2-1,-,-
CSVGRAEGTDTQYF,TGCAGCGTTGGGAGGGCCGAAGGCACAGATACGCAGTATTTT,TRBV29-1,14,TRBJ2-3,-,-
CASSGTTSSYNEQFF,TGTGCCAGCAGTGGAACGACCTCGTCCTACAATGAGCAGTTCTTC,TRBV2,15,TRBJ2-1,-,once
CASSARTRGNEQFF,TGTGCCAGCAGTGCCCGGACGAGAGGCAATGAGCAGTTCTTC,TRBV28,14,TRBJ2-1,-,-
CASKPGRETQYF,TGTGCCAGCAAGCCAGGGCGGGAGACCCAGTACTTC,TRBV2,12,TRBJ2-5,-,-
CASSFSASSYNEQFF,TGTGCCAGCAGCTTTAGCGCGAGCTCCTACAATGAGCAGTTCTTC,TRBV7-3,15,TRBJ2-1,-,-
CASSLWLGGDYNEQFF,TGTGCCAGCAGCTTATGGCTTGGGGGAGACTACAATGAGCAGTTCTTC,TRBV7-3,16,TRBJ2-1,-,-
CASSSPLDELRGNEQFF,TGTGCCAGCAGCTCTCCGTTGGACGAGTTAAGGGGGAATGAGCAGTTCTTC,TRBV7-9,17,TRBJ2-1,-,-
CASSLPRPSKTQYF,TGTGCCAGCAGTTTACCCAGACCCTCCAAGACCCAGTACTTC,TRBV28,14,TRBJ2-5,-,once
CASSPILASGGETQYF,TGTGCCAGTAGCCCAATACTAGCGTCTGGGGGAGAGACCCAGTACTTC,TRBV19,16,TRBJ2-5,TRBD2,-
CASSPRAATGPGNTIYF,TGTGCCAGCTCACCGAGGGCAGCCACCGGGCCGGGAAACACCATATATTTT,TRBV18,17,TRBJ1-3,-,-
CASSPRAGDYTF,TGTGCCAGCAGCCCAAGAGCGGGGGACTACACCTTC,TRBV7-6,12,TRBJ1-2,-,-